Below, 18 T cell receptor beta chains from the same sample are listed, as sequenced in a study of metastatic and nonmetastatic thyroid tumors. Among the patients, none had received any treatment before thyroid surgery. TCRdb reanalyzed the PCR reads with MiXCR. Seen here are 20,000 or so clones, roughly 31% observed once, and the top ten hold 13% to 15%. The specimen sequenced was blood. The receptor set was obtained from a female donor with papillary thyroid cancer or a benign thyroid nodule (not recorded which). Some clones in this sample may be carry-over from other donors' samples.

V usage is TRBV6-5 and J usage is TRBJ2-1; 9 bases agree with TRBD2. The CDR3 length is 15 residues. V trimming: 4 bases; J trimming: 14 bases; junction bases outside the gene matches: 15. Germline V gene lookup returns CDR1 MNHEY and CDR2 SVGAGI. The DNA for the CDR3 is TGTGCCAGCAGTTCCCGAGGGGAGGTAGCGGGAGTGGAGTTCTTC. Encoded protein: CASSSRGEVAGVEFF.

In this sample, this clone turned up many times. This may arise from a read error, as a much more abundant clone is one base away. The same CDR3 can be traced to other DNA sequences in this sample. J is TRBJ1-3 and V is TRBV7-8; no clear D. V shed 2 bases and J shed 1 base, with 9 bases lying between them. There are 15 residues in the CDR3. Germline V gives CDR1 SGHVS, CDR2 FQNEAQ. CDR3 DNA: TGTGCCAGCAGCTTAATTAGCCGTTCTGGAAACACCATATATTTT. Translation gives CASSLISRSGNTIYF.

By share of the sample, this clone is medium-sized. The rearrangement uses TRBV7-2 and TRBJ2-7; D is tentatively TRBD1 or TRBD2 (5 bases each). Per germline, CDR1 SGHTA and CDR2 FQGNSA. V lost 5 bases, J lost 7 bases, and 18 bases lay in between. The CDR3 extends over 14 amino acids. CDR3 bases: TGTGCCAGCAGCACCCCCGGGACGCGTTTAGAGCAGTACTTC. Residues: CASSTPGTRLEQYF.

This clone was found many times. V gene TRBV25-1 combines with J gene TRBJ1-4; D unresolved. The germline V gene has CDR1 MGHDK and CDR2 SYGVNS. This CDR3 is built from 12 residues. Deletions cut 5 bases from V and 11 bases from J, with 12 bases between. As DNA, the CDR3 is TGTGCCAGCAGTACCCTCTACCGGAAACTGTTTTTT. Translation: CASSTLYRKLFF.

This clone was seen ten or more times. The chain is built from TRBV7-8 and TRBJ1-1; TRBD1 matches 11 bases. The CDR3 extends over 15 amino acids. With 4 bases clipped from V and 4 bases from J, the junction kept 5 bases outside the gene matches. Germline V gene sequence: CDR1 SGHVS, CDR2 FQNEAQ. As DNA, the CDR3 is TGTGCCAGCAGCTATCCCGGGACAGGGGGCACTGAAGCTTTCTTT. Its translation is CASSYPGTGGTEAFF.

The chain employs TRBV20-1 and TRBJ1-6; 12 bases align to TRBD1. CDR1 and CDR2 (germline): DFQATT, SNEGSKA (reference sequence). This CDR3 contains 14 residues. The V segment lost 5 bases and the J segment 18 bases; nucleotides outside the gene matches: 14. The CDR3, as DNA: TGCAGTGCTGATCCGGGACAGGGGGCAGCGTTAGGCCACTTT. It codes for CSADPGQGAALGHF.

This clone was seen a few times. J is TRBJ2-7 and V is TRBV13; 8 bases map to TRBD1. V was pared by 5 bases and J by 5 bases, with 8 bases of the junction left unmatched. Germline V gene sequence: CDR1 PRHDT, CDR2 FYEKMQ (reference sequence). CDR3 size: 14 residues. CDR3 region: CASSLKDRAHEQYF. The CDR3 DNA is TGTGCCAGCAGCCTGAAGGACAGGGCCCACGAGCAGTACTTC.

This clone is labeled as medium-sized. This chain joins TRBV24-1 and TRBJ1-2; 7 bases are a match to TRBD1. Germline V lookup: CDR1 KGHDR, CDR2 SFDVKD. The CDR3 is 14 amino acids. V dropped 4 bases and J dropped 7; count of bases not matched to a gene: 8. The CDR3 DNA sequence: TGTGCCACCAGTGACCCGACAGGGATTCTTGGCTACACCTTC. It yields the protein CATSDPTGILGYTF.

J is TRBJ1-2 and V is TRBV6-9, with no clear D. V lost 6 bases and J 1 base, leaving 6 bases between the germline ends. This CDR3 contains 12 residues. CDR1 MNHGY and CDR2 SVAAGI come from the germline V gene. The CDR3 coding sequence is TGTGCCAGCAGGGGGAATAACTATGGCTACACCTTC. As protein: CASRGNNYGYTF.

This rearrangement joins TRBV5-1 to TRBJ2-2; 14 positions match TRBD2. The CDR3 is made up of 16 amino acids. V shed 4 bases, J shed 5 bases, and the junction held 4 bases outside the gene matches. CDR1 and CDR2 from the germline V gene are SGHRS and YFSETQ. The CDR3 sequence is CASSPRTSGRTGELFF. The CDR3 DNA reads TGCGCCAGCAGCCCAAGGACTAGCGGGAGGACCGGGGAGCTGTTTTTT.

This clone was observed many times. The chain carries TRBV29-1 and TRBJ2-1; D not certain. Germline V CDR1 and CDR2: SQVTM, ANQGSEA. Trimming pared 2 bases from V and 0 bases from J, leaving 14 bases between. The length of the CDR3 is 16 residues. The CDR3 is CSVESPQRISYNEQFF. CDR3 sequence (DNA): TGCAGCGTTGAATCCCCCCAGCGTATCTCCTACAATGAGCAGTTCTTC.

This clone is labeled medium-sized. The V gene is TRBV30, the J gene TRBJ1-2; a possible D gene is TRBD1 (6 bases). This CDR3 is built from 13 residues. Germline V CDR1 and CDR2: GTSNPN, SVGIG (reference sequence). V lost 0 bases, J lost 5 bases, and 10 bases lay in between. The CDR3 region is CAWSVVGAYGYTF. The CDR3 nucleotides read TGTGCCTGGAGTGTCGTGGGGGCGTATGGCTACACCTTC. Full variable domain (missing parts from reference TRBV30 and TRBJ1-2): SQTIHQWPATLVQPVGSPLSLECTVEGTSNPNLYWYRQAAGRGLQLLFYSVGIGQISSEVPQNLSASRPQDRQFILSSKKLLLSDSGFYLCAWSVVGAYGYTFGSGTRLTVV.

This chain connects TRBV11-2 to TRBJ2-1; 10 bases map to TRBD2. V was clipped by 5 bases and J by 8 bases; unmatched bases: 3. Germline assignment: CDR1 SGHAT and CDR2 FQNNGV. The CDR3 is 13 residues long. CDR3 loop: CASSTGTSDEQFF. CDR3 in DNA: TGTGCCAGCAGCACCGGGACTAGCGATGAGCAGTTCTTC.

This clone was detected only a few times. Here the CDR3 reads CASSDSGRASYEQYF. The CDR3 nucleotides are TGTGCCAGCAGTGATAGCGGGAGGGCCTCCTACGAGCAGTACTTC. The chain combines TRBV28 with TRBJ2-7, with TRBD2 identical over 11 bases. In germline, CDR1 is MDHEN, CDR2 SYDVKM. The CDR3 is 15 amino acids. V trimming: 5 bases; J trimming: 0 bases; junction bases outside the gene matches: 3.

The chain is built from TRBV4-2 and TRBJ2-7; D uncertain. Germline V lookup: CDR1 LGHNA, CDR2 YNFKEQ. The CDR3 runs 20 residues. V was trimmed by 4 bases and J by 0 bases, leaving 28 bases between them. In DNA, the CDR3 is TGTGCCAGCAGCCGTTCGCGAGGACGGACCTCCCACGGCACCTCCTACGAGCAGTACTTC. Amino acids: CASSRSRGRTSHGTSYEQYF.

The chain recombines TRBV14 with TRBJ2-3; TRBD2 aligns across 11 bases. J gave up 7 bases and V 0 bases, and 18 bases lay outside the gene matches. Germline V gene lookup returns CDR1 SGHDN and CDR2 FVKESK. The CDR3 extends over 20 amino acids. CDR3 DNA sequence: TGTGCCAGCAGCCAAGACGGGCTGGTAGCGGGGGGGCCGGGTCCTTATACGCAGTATTTT. Its protein is CASSQDGLVAGGPGPYTQYF.

The table lists this clone with many counts. CDR3 bases: TGTGCCAGCTCACCAAAGCAGGCAGAATCTAATGAAAAACTGTTTTTT. Translating it yields CASSPKQAESNEKLFF. V gene TRBV18 combines with J gene TRBJ1-4; no reliable D call. Germline values: CDR1 KGHSH, CDR2 LQKENI. Trimming pared 2 bases from V and 3 bases from J, leaving 13 bases between. The CDR3 has 16 amino acids.

This chain links TRBV11-2 with TRBJ1-1, with D unclear. Germline lookup yields CDR1 SGHAT and CDR2 FQNNGV. Trimming pared 0 bases from V and 1 base from J, leaving 9 bases between. The CDR3 loop spans 15 amino acids. CDR3 coding DNA: TGTGCCAGCAGCTTAGACCCTCACGAGAACACTGAAGCTTTCTTT. This encodes CASSLDPHENTEAFF.